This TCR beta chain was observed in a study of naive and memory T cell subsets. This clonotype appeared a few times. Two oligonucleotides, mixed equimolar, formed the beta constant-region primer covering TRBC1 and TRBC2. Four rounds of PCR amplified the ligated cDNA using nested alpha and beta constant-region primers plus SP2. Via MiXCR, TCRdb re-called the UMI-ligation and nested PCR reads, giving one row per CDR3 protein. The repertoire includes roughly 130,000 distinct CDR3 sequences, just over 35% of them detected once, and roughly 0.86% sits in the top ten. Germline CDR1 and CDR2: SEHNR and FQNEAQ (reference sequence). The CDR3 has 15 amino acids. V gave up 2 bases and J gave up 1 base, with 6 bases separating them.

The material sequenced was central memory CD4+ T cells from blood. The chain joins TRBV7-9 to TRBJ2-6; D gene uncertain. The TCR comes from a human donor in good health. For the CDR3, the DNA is TGTGCCAGCAGCTTAATGGTGTCTGGGGCCAACGTCCTGACTTTC. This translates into CASSLMVSGANVLTF.